These 28 T cell receptor beta chains came from one sample sequenced in a study of Ad26.COV2.S vaccination and SARS-CoV-2 variants (dated by TCRdb to about 2021). Receptor amplification or capture employed the immunoSEQ multiplex PCR assay. TCRdb mirrors the immuneACCESS table, restricted to in-frame sequences. Some clones are absent from its copies; in checked studies, under half trace to an unresolved V gene, and the reason for the others is unknown. This sample gives roughly 680,000 clones in total; 70% to 90% of them show up just once. The leading ten clones occupy over 1.3% of the sample. This specimen's treatment or condition label, per the study, means: approximately 18 received Ad26.COV2.S at low or high dose, single or two shots; 5 received placebo; per-sample allocation not given. Repertoires of vaccine and placebo recipients were sequenced from samples collected on day 63 after the first injection.

Specimen: peripheral blood, collected in a trial of Ad26.COV2.S vaccine versus placebo. The source of these receptors is a person between 18 and 60 years old who received the Ad26.COV2.S COVID-19 vaccine or a placebo.

The rearrangement joins TRBV19 to TRBJ2-7; possibly TRBD1 for D (5 bases). This CDR3 is built from 15 residues. Germline V CDR1 and CDR2: LNHDA, SQIVND (reference sequence). The V end was cut by 3 bases, the J end by 1 base, with 13 bases between. The CDR3 loop reads CASSIQGRASYEQYF. For the CDR3, the DNA is TGTGCCAGTAGTATCCAGGGCCGAGCTTCCTACGAGCAGTACTTC.

There are a few counts of this clone. This chain joins TRBV5-4 and TRBJ1-6; the D is unclear. The V and J ends lost 0 bases and 4 bases respectively, with 8 bases between them. CDR3 length: 15 amino acids. Germline CDR1 and CDR2: SGHNT and YYREEE (reference sequence). DNA of the CDR3: TGTGCCAGCAGCTTGGCCGGGATTTATAATTCACCCCTCCACTTT. It specifies CASSLAGIYNSPLHF.

This clone was detected a few times. Other DNA sequences from this sample encode an identical CDR3 as well. The chain recombines TRBV12-3 or TRBV12-4 with TRBJ2-7, with unresolved D. The CDR3 spans 11 residues. V was shortened by 6 bases and J by 0 bases, with 3 bases between the two germline ends. CDR3 residues: CASSPSYEQYF. The CDR3 DNA reads TGTGCCAGCAGCCCCTCCTACGAGCAGTACTTC.

The chain recombines TRBV27 with TRBJ2-4; D is perhaps TRBD1 or TRBD2 (5 bases each). Germline-derived CDR1 and CDR2 are MNHEY and SMNVEV (reference sequence). The CDR3 contains 15 residues. Trimming stripped 2 bases from V and 6 bases from J, with 14 bases between. The chain's CDR3 is CASSLGTGRRNIQYF. The CDR3 region has the DNA TGTGCCAGCAGTTTAGGGACGGGCAGAAGAAACATTCAGTACTTC.

This chain joins TRBV25-1 and TRBJ2-5, with D unresolved. The CDR3 runs 13 residues. The V gene's germline CDR1 is MGHDK and CDR2 SYGVNS. Trimming left V 3 bases short and J 2 bases short, with 7 bases between. The CDR3 loop reads CASSDLTQETQYF. CDR3 DNA sequence: TGTGCCAGCAGTGATCTCACGCAAGAGACCCAGTACTTC. The full variable domain, with the rest looked up from reference TRBV25-1 and TRBJ2-5, is EADIYQTPRYLVIGTGKKITLECSQTMGHDKMYWYQQDPGMELHLIHYSYGVNSTEKGDLSSESTVSRIRTEHFPLTLESARPSHTSQYLCASSDLTQETQYFGPGTRLLVL.

The J gene is TRBJ1-3, the V gene TRBV3-1 (or the pseudogene TRBV3-2), with TRBD1 matching over 9 bases. The CDR3 covers 16 residues. Germline CDR1 reads LGHDT; CDR2 reads YNNKEL (reference sequence). V lost 4 bases and J lost 6; bases outside the gene matches: 10. The CDR3 DNA follows: TGTGCCAGCAGCCCTATGGCCAGGACAGGGGCAAACACCATATATTTT. Its translation is CASSPMARTGANTIYF.

In its sample, this clone was seen once. The CDR3 here is CASSLNGPYNEQFF. DNA for the CDR3: TGTGCCAGCAGCTTAAACGGACCCTACAATGAGCAGTTCTTC. The chain couples TRBV7-9 to TRBJ2-1; the D is unclear. The CDR3 loop spans 14 amino acids. Deletions cut 2 bases from V and 2 bases from J, with 7 bases between. Germline CDR1 SEHNR, CDR2 FQNEAQ (reference sequence). The variable domain in full, with the rest retrieved from reference TRBV7-9 and TRBJ2-1, is DTGVSQNPRHKITKRGQNVTFRCDPISEHNRLYWYRQTLGQGPEFLTYFQNEAQLEKSRLLSDRFSAERPKGSFSTLEIQRTEQGDSAMYLCASSLNGPYNEQFFGPGTRLTVL.

The V call is TRBV10-3, the J call TRBJ2-7; TRBD2 might be the D (6 bases). There are 14 residues in the CDR3. From germline, CDR1 is ENHRY and CDR2 SYGVKD. V shed 11 bases and J shed 0 bases, with 17 bases lying between them. CDR3 in amino acids: CAVKTSRSSYEQYF. CDR3 bases: TGTGCCGTTAAAACTAGCAGGAGCTCCTACGAGCAGTACTTC.

This chain links TRBV7-9 with TRBJ2-1; D ambiguous. This CDR3 is built from 13 residues. V lost 2 bases to trimming and J lost 6 bases, with 8 bases between them. Per germline, CDR1 SEHNR and CDR2 FQNEAQ (reference sequence). The CDR3 DNA is TGTGCCAGCAGCTTATGGGGTGTCAATGAGCAGTTCTTC. This translates into CASSLWGVNEQFF.

The rearrangement uses TRBV2 and TRBJ2-7; D tentatively reads TRBD1 or TRBD2 (6 bases each). The length of the CDR3 is 12 residues. V lost 8 bases and J 3 bases, leaving 11 bases between the germline ends. Per the germline V gene, CDR1 is SNHLY and CDR2 is FYNNEI. The CDR3 DNA is TGTGCCAGCGAGGGGGGCAACTACGAGCAGTACTTC. Its translation: CASEGGNYEQYF.

This chain links TRBV4-3 with TRBJ1-1; 8 bases are shared with TRBD1. CDR1 is LGHNA, CDR2 YSLEER, per germline. CDR3 length: 13 residues. With 0 bases clipped from V and 7 bases from J, the junction kept 1 base outside the gene matches. The CDR3 loop reads CASSQDGTGEAFF. DNA for the CDR3: TGCGCCAGCAGCCAAGATGGGACAGGTGAAGCTTTCTTT.

The V gene is TRBV12-3 or TRBV12-4, the J gene TRBJ1-2; TRBD1 is a possible D gene (5 bases). V was pared by 2 bases and J by 7 bases, with 8 bases between. This CDR3 contains 12 residues. CDR3 in amino acids: CASSLMGTGYTF. DNA of the CDR3: TGTGCCAGCAGTTTAATGGGGACTGGCTACACCTTC.

The CDR3 nucleotides read TGCGCCAGCAGCCAAGATAGGACAGGCTTCTATGGCTACACCTTC. Protein product: CASSQDRTGFYGYTF. This chain joins TRBV4-3 and TRBJ1-2, with 7 bases lining up with TRBD1. Losses at the gene ends were 0 bases for V and 4 bases for J; bases not matched to a gene: 5. This CDR3 spans 15 amino acids. Germline assignment: CDR1 LGHNA and CDR2 YSLEER.

With regard to this clone: The sample has other DNA sequences that encode this CDR3 too. V and J are TRBV7-2 and TRBJ2-3, with 13 bases identical to TRBD2. The CDR3 loop spans 16 amino acids. The V segment lost 5 bases and the J segment 1 base; nucleotides outside the gene matches: 3. Germline V gene sequence: CDR1 SGHTA, CDR2 FQGNSA. The CDR3 loop is CASSPGLAGGTDTQYF. The CDR3 DNA is TGTGCCAGCAGCCCTGGACTAGCGGGGGGCACAGATACGCAGTATTTT.

Turning to this clone: This same CDR3 is encoded by further DNA sequences in the sample. The chain joins TRBV7-2 to TRBJ2-7; D is uncertain. This CDR3 has 11 residues. V was shortened by 4 bases and J by 4 bases, with 5 bases between the two germline ends. The germline V gene encodes CDR1 SGHTA and CDR2 FQGNSA. The CDR3 coding sequence is TGTGCCAGCAGCTCGACGTACGAGCAGTACTTC. This gives the protein CASSSTYEQYF.

On this clone: The sample has other DNA sequences that encode this CDR3 too. The V and J genes are TRBV3-1 (or the pseudogene TRBV3-2) and TRBJ2-7; no clear D gene. Germline V lookup: CDR1 LGHDT, CDR2 YNNKEL (reference sequence). The CDR3 sequence is 14 residues long. V was pared by 1 base and J by 0 bases, with 7 bases between. CDR3 sequence (DNA): TGTGCCAGCAGCCAAGTGAGAAGCTCCTACGAGCAGTACTTC. It translates to CASSQVRSSYEQYF.

This clone was picked up one time. The genes are TRBV29-1 and TRBJ1-1; D unresolved. The CDR3 has 11 residues. V gave up 3 bases and J gave up 5 bases, with 7 bases separating them. Germline assignment: CDR1 SQVTM and CDR2 ANQGSEA. The CDR3 reads CSVERETEAFF. CDR3 DNA: TGCAGCGTTGAGCGGGAAACTGAAGCTTTCTTT.

The J gene is TRBJ1-5, the V gene TRBV7-9; TRBD1 aligns across 9 bases. This CDR3 spans 16 amino acids. V gave up 5 bases and J gave up 5 bases; unmatched junction bases: 10. Germline CDR1 and CDR2: SEHNR and FQNEAQ (reference sequence). CDR3: CASSLGGGQGYQPQHF. In nucleotides, the CDR3 is TGTGCCAGCAGCCTCGGTGGGGGACAGGGATATCAGCCCCAGCATTTT. Full variable domain (missing parts from reference TRBV7-9 and TRBJ1-5): DTGVSQNPRHKITKRGQNVTFRCDPISEHNRLYWYRQTLGQGPEFLTYFQNEAQLEKSRLLSDRFSAERPKGSFSTLEIQRTEQGDSAMYLCASSLGGGQGYQPQHFGDGTRLSIL.

The chain has TRBV7-2 and TRBJ2-1, with 8 positions matching TRBD2. The germline CDR1 and CDR2 sequences are SGHTA and FQGNSA. The V segment lost 5 bases and the J segment 7 bases; nucleotides outside the gene matches: 10. The CDR3 spans 15 residues. The CDR3 DNA reads TGTGCCAGCAGCCTCCAGGCTAGCGGGTGGAATGAGCAGTTCTTC. Protein sequence: CASSLQASGWNEQFF.

V gene TRBV6-5 combines with J gene TRBJ1-4; a possible D gene is TRBD1 (5 bases). The CDR3 is made up of 16 amino acids. V shed 0 bases and J shed 8 bases, with 16 bases lying between them. Germline V gives CDR1 MNHEY, CDR2 SVGAGI. This CDR3 is CASSYSIRQGGEKLFF. The CDR3 DNA is TGTGCCAGCAGTTACTCGATACGCCAGGGCGGAGAAAAACTGTTTTTT.

The chain links TRBV19 to TRBJ1-5; D not certain. The germline V and J ends were trimmed by 3 bases and 1 base, with 4 bases remaining between them. The CDR3 is made up of 13 amino acids. The germline gives CDR1 LNHDA, CDR2 SQIVND (reference sequence). The CDR3 spells CASSMISNQPQHF. The DNA for the CDR3 is TGTGCCAGTAGTATGATAAGCAATCAGCCCCAGCATTTT.

The rearrangement links TRBV5-6 to TRBJ2-5; D remains unclear. Looked up from germline, CDR1 is SGHDT and CDR2 is YYEEEE. V lost 2 bases to trimming and J lost 0 bases, with 8 bases between them. The CDR3 totals 14 residues. The DNA of the CDR3 is TGTGCCAGCAGCTTATTAGGGTACCAAGAGACCCAGTACTTC. As protein: CASSLLGYQETQYF. Full variable domain (outside the CDR3, taken from reference TRBV5-6 and TRBJ2-5): DAGVTQSPTHLIKTRGQQVTLRCSPKSGHDTVSWYQQALGQGPQFIFQYYEEEERQRGNFPDRFSGHQFPNYSSELNVNALLLGDSALYLCASSLLGYQETQYFGPGTRLLVL.

The J gene is TRBJ2-5, the V gene TRBV4-3, with unresolved D. Per the germline V gene, CDR1 is LGHNA and CDR2 is YSLEER. With 2 bases removed from V and 1 base from J, the gap between germline ends came to 11 bases. The length of the CDR3 is 15 residues. The CDR3 protein is CASSQHPVRQETQYF. CDR3 DNA: TGCGCCAGCAGCCAACATCCAGTACGCCAAGAGACCCAGTACTTC.

The rearrangement uses TRBV7-9 and TRBJ2-2, with a tentative D call TRBD2 (6 bases). Germline V lookup: CDR1 SEHNR, CDR2 FQNEAQ (reference sequence). The CDR3 contains 14 residues. Trimming took 3 bases from V and 4 from J, leaving 9 bases between them. The CDR3 DNA reads as TGTGCCAGCAGCTTTGGGGGAGGCACCGGGGAGCTGTTTTTT. Protein product: CASSFGGGTGELFF.

In its sample, this clone was seen once. The chain uses TRBV5-1 and TRBJ2-1; 7 positions agree with TRBD2. In germline, CDR1 is SGHRS, CDR2 YFSETQ. The CDR3 spans 16 residues. Trimming cost V 2 bases and J 0 bases; bases outside gene matches: 5. The CDR3 is CASSLSGGSSYNEQFF. In DNA, the CDR3 is TGCGCCAGCAGCTTAAGTGGCGGGAGCTCCTACAATGAGCAGTTCTTC.

V is TRBV7-6 and J is TRBJ2-3; D is ambiguous. Germline V gene sequence: CDR1 SGHVS, CDR2 FNYEAQ. The germline V and J ends were trimmed by 10 bases and 0 bases, with 17 bases remaining between them. The CDR3 extends over 15 amino acids. The CDR3 loop is CATSRADSSTDTQYF. CDR3 coding DNA: TGTGCCACCTCAAGGGCAGACTCTAGCACAGATACGCAGTATTTT.

This CDR3 reads CASSSAQGSGETQYF. Written as DNA, the CDR3 is TGTGCCAGCAGCTCCGCCCAGGGGTCAGGGGAGACCCAGTACTTC. The chain combines TRBV11-1 with TRBJ2-5; D might be TRBD1 (6 bases). Trimming removed 4 bases at V and 5 bases at J, with 17 bases between. Per the germline V gene, CDR1 is SGHAT and CDR2 is FQDESV (reference sequence). The CDR3 has 15 amino acids.

This chain connects TRBV4-1 to TRBJ1-1; D might be TRBD1 (5 bases). Germline V CDR1 and CDR2: MGHRA, YSYEKL. The CDR3 spans 15 residues. Trimming left V 0 bases short and J 3 bases short, with 11 bases between. The CDR3 loop reads CASSQEGALDTEAFF. CDR3 nucleotides: TGCGCCAGCAGCCAAGAAGGGGCGCTGGACACTGAAGCTTTCTTT.